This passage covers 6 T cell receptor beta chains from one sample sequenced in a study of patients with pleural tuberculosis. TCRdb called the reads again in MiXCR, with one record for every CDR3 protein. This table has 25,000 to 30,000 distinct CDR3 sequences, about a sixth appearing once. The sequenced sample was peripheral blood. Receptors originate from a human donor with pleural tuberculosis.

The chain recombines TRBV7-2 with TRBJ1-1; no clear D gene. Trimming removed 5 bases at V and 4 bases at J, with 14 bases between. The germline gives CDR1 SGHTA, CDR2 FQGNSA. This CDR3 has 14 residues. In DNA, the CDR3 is TGTGCCAGCAGCCCCTCCTTAAAGGGCACTGAAGCTTTCTTT. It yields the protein CASSPSLKGTEAFF.

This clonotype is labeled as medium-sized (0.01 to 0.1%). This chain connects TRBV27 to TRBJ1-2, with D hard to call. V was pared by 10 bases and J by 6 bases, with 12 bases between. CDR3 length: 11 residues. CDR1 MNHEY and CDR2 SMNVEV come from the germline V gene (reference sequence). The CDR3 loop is CATFTGDGYTF. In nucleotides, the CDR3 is TGTGCCACCTTCACCGGAGATGGCTACACCTTC.

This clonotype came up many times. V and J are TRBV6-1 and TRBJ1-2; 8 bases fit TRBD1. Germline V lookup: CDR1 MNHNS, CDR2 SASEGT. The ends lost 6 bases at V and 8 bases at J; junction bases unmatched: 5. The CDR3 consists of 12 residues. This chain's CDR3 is CASSQGQGGYTF. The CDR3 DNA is TGTGCCAGCAGCCAAGGACAGGGCGGCTACACCTTC.

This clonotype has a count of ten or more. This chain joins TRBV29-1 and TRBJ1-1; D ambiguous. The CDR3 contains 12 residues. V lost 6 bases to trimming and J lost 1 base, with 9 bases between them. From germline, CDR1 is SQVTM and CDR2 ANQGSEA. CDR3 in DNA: TGCAGCGTCCCGACTTCGAACACTGAAGCTTTCTTT. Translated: CSVPTSNTEAFF.

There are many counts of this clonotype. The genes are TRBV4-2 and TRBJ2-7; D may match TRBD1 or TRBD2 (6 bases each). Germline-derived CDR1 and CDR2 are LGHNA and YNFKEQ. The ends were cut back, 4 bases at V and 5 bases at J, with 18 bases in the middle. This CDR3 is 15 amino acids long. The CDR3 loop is CASSPRGAGADEQYF. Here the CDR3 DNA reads TGTGCCAGCAGCCCTAGGGGGGCAGGGGCGGACGAGCAGTACTTC.

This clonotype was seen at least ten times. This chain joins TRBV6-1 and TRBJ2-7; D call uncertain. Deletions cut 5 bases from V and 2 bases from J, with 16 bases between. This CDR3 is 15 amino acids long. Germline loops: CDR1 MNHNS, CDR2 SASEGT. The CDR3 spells CASSLDLLGTYEQYF. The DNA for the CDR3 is TGTGCCAGCAGTTTGGACCTTCTAGGCACCTACGAGCAGTACTTC.